A selection of T cell receptor beta chains follows, all from one sample in a study of CD8 T cells in ankylosing spondylitis. TCRdb processed the 5' RACE reads anew with MiXCR; each CDR3 protein has one entry. The sample yields roughly 260,000 distinct CDR3 sequences, around 19% seen once. Sequenced: blood, either unsorted or a sorted T cell fraction (not recorded which). The source is a male donor with ankylosing spondylitis or in good health (not recorded which). The CDR3 runs from the conserved cysteine through the conserved F or W. A D gene is named only where the DNA matches it firmly. A clone size is listed for some rows: how often the clone was seen (once, few, many), or a class if it is expanded.

TRBJ2-3 | TRBD2 | . | TRBV6-1 | CASSAPSGMTDTQYF | TGTGCCAGCAGTGCCCCTAGCGGGATGACAGATACGCAGTATTTT
TRBJ2-1 | . | . | TRBV10-3 | CAISERDSYNEQFF | TGTGCCATCAGTGAGCGGGATTCCTACAATGAGCAGTTCTTC
TRBJ2-4 | TRBD1 | . | TRBV29-1 | CSVTDRIEGNIQYF | TGCAGCGTCACGGACAGGATTGAAGGAAACATTCAGTACTTC
TRBJ2-1 | TRBD2 | . | TRBV3-1 | CASSQEGSGRYNEQFF | TGTGCCAGCAGCCAAGAAGGTAGCGGGAGATACAATGAGCAGTTCTTC
TRBJ1-6 | . | few | TRBV25-1 | CASSEGGNSPLHF | TGTGCCAGCAGTGAAGGGGGCAATTCACCCCTCCACTTT
TRBJ1-2 | . | many | TRBV3-1 | CASSQDVAGWGYTF | TGTGCCAGCAGCCAAGATGTAGCAGGGTGGGGCTACACCTTC
TRBJ2-2 | . | . | TRBV6-1 | CASSPLGQWTGELFF | TGTGCCAGCAGTCCCTTGGGGCAATGGACCGGGGAGCTGTTTTTT
TRBJ2-1 | TRBD1 | many | TRBV29-1 | CSTRQGGYNEQFF | TGCAGCACCCGACAGGGCGGCTACAATGAGCAGTTCTTC
TRBJ1-3 | . | . | TRBV18 | CASSPLAGDTIYF | TGTGCCAGCTCACCACTTGCGGGGGACACCATATATTTT
TRBJ2-1 | TRBD2 | . | TRBV12-3/TRBV12-4 | CASRQRGGISYNEQFF | TGTGCCAGCAGACAGCGGGGGGGCATCTCCTACAATGAGCAGTTCTTC
TRBJ1-2 | . | few | TRBV9 | CASSAGGRGPNYGYTF | TGTGCCAGCAGCGCCGGGGGCAGGGGACCTAACTATGGCTACACCTTC
TRBJ2-3 | TRBD2 | many | TRBV20-1 | CSARDGRRSGRTTDTQYF | TGCAGTGCTAGAGATGGGCGGAGGAGCGGGAGGACCACAGATACGCAGTATTTT
TRBJ1-4 | TRBD1 | . | TRBV6-5 | CASSYLRGPNEKLFF | TGTGCCAGCAGTTACCTCAGGGGGCCAAATGAAAAACTGTTTTTT
TRBJ2-4 | . | few | TRBV5-1 | CASSLEQVGIQYF | TGCGCCAGCAGCTTGGAACAGGTCGGCATTCAGTACTTC
TRBJ2-6 | . | . | TRBV2 | CASSVPLSGANVLTF | TGTGCCAGCAGTGTTCCCCTCTCTGGGGCCAACGTCCTGACTTTC
TRBJ2-1 | TRBD2 | . | TRBV7-2 | CASRVGAGVYNEQFF | TGTGCCAGCAGGGTGGGAGCGGGAGTCTACAATGAGCAGTTCTTC
TRBJ2-1 | TRBD2 | once | TRBV5-6 | CASSLVRGDPYNEQFF | TGTGCCAGCAGCTTGGTCCGGGGGGACCCGTACAATGAGCAGTTCTTC
TRBJ2-1 | . | few | TRBV20-1 | CSARDNPLAKYNEQFF | TGCAGTGCTAGAGATAATCCCCTAGCGAAGTACAATGAGCAGTTCTTC
TRBJ2-3 | TRBD2 | few | TRBV5-6 | CASAPGRGAHTDTQYF | TGTGCCAGCGCTCCAGGGCGGGGGGCCCACACAGATACGCAGTATTTT
TRBJ2-1 | TRBD2 | few | TRBV24-1 | CATSLGLAGPSGPQFF | TGTGCCACCAGCCTGGGACTAGCGGGACCATCCGGGCCCCAGTTCTTC
TRBJ2-5 | . | . | TRBV9 | CASSPAVMQETQYF | TGTGCCAGCAGCCCAGCTGTAATGCAAGAGACCCAGTACTTC
TRBJ2-3 | . | . | TRBV19 | CASSIVSPTDTQYF | TGTGCCAGTAGTATAGTCAGCCCCACAGATACGCAGTATTTT
TRBJ1-4 | . | few | TRBV4-1 | CASSQDPTQEKLFF | TGCGCCAGCAGCCAAGATCCAACGCAGGAAAAACTGTTTTTT
TRBJ2-3 | . | . | TRBV7-3 | CASSLRRGGHTDTQYF | TGTGCCAGCAGCTTACGGCGAGGGGGTCACACAGATACGCAGTATTTT
TRBJ2-4 | . | few | TRBV10-3 | CAISDGKAEIFQYF | TGTGCCATCAGTGATGGGAAAGCCGAAATCTTTCAGTACTTC
TRBJ2-3 | TRBD2 | . | TRBV12-3/TRBV12-4 | CASSLNLAGAGTDTQYF | TGTGCCAGCAGTTTAAATCTAGCGGGAGCGGGGACAGATACGCAGTATTTT
TRBJ1-1 | . | . | TRBV5-1 | CASTRPGFGTEAFF | TGCGCCAGCACCCGCCCAGGGTTTGGCACTGAAGCTTTCTTT
TRBJ1-1 | . | once | TRBV6-1 | CASSPGTSAMNTEAFF | TGTGCCAGCAGTCCCGGGACATCAGCCATGAACACTGAAGCTTTCTTT
TRBJ2-3 | . | few | TRBV5-1 | CASSLARASFSTDTQYF | TGCGCCAGCAGCTTGGCCAGGGCTAGCTTCAGCACAGATACGCAGTATTTT
TRBJ2-3 | . | many | TRBV20-1 | CSARDTGTDTQYF | TGCAGTGCTAGAGATACGGGAACCGATACGCAGTATTTT
TRBJ1-1 | . | . | TRBV6-6 | CASMGRGNTEAFF | TGTGCCAGCATGGGGCGAGGGAACACTGAAGCTTTCTTT
TRBJ2-1 | TRBD1 | few | TRBV5-1 | CASRTDRLNEQFF | TGCGCCAGCAGGACGGACAGGTTGAATGAGCAGTTCTTC
TRBJ1-1 | . | few | TRBV6-2/TRBV6-3 | CASSYSGWQVEGNTEAFF | TGTGCCAGCAGTTACTCGGGGTGGCAGGTCGAGGGGAACACTGAAGCTTTCTTT
TRBJ2-1 | TRBD2 | . | TRBV12-3/TRBV12-4 | CASSRLAGTYNEQFF | TGTGCCAGCAGCCGCCTAGCGGGGACCTACAATGAGCAGTTCTTC
TRBJ1-1 | . | . | TRBV20-1 | CSASGGSTEAFF | TGCAGTGCTAGTGGGGGAAGCACTGAAGCTTTCTTT
TRBJ2-2 | TRBD2 | few | TRBV5-1 | CASSFPSGPARGELFF | TGCGCCAGCAGCTTCCCTAGCGGCCCTGCCCGCGGGGAGCTGTTTTTT
TRBJ2-5 | . | many | TRBV25-1 | CASSELGLETQYF | TGTGCCAGCAGTGAACTGGGTTTGGAGACCCAGTACTTC
TRBJ2-3 | . | . | TRBV27 | CASSLMAFGISTDTQYF | TGTGCCAGCAGTTTAATGGCCTTTGGGATTAGCACAGATACGCAGTATTTT
TRBJ1-1 | . | . | TRBV5-1 | CASSKIREGTEAFF | TGCGCCAGCAGCAAAATCAGGGAGGGCACTGAAGCTTTCTTT
TRBJ1-2 | . | . | TRBV20-1 | CSARDRNRAGGYGYTF | TGCAGTGCTAGAGATCGGAACAGGGCGGGTGGCTATGGCTACACCTTC
TRBJ2-3 | TRBD2 | few | TRBV3-1 | CASSPPGLAVSQYF | TGTGCCAGCAGCCCCCCGGGTCTAGCGGTTTCGCAGTATTTT
TRBJ2-2 | TRBD1 | . | TRBV11-1 | CASSLGTGSSGRNTGELFF | TGTGCCAGCAGCCTAGGGACAGGGTCATCCGGGAGAAACACCGGGGAGCTGTTTTTT
TRBJ2-4 | TRBD1 | few | TRBV5-1 | CASSGGQGSNIQYF | TGCGCCAGCAGCGGGGGACAGGGGAGTAACATTCAGTACTTC
TRBJ2-1 | TRBD2 | . | TRBV20-1 | CSASPTSRVGNEQFF | TGCAGTGCTAGTCCGACTAGCCGGGTTGGCAATGAGCAGTTCTTC